This TCR beta chain was identified in a study of PD-L1 blockade in urothelial cancer (dated by TCRdb to about 2017). With regard to the full study: Therapy was started in the mid-2010s for all patients, and atezolizumab 1,200 mg was administered intravenously every 3 weeks. In the same patients, whole exome sequencing and RNA sequencing of pretreatment tumors were performed in addition to TCR sequencing. Durable clinical benefit was achieved by nine patients and was not achieved by 20 patients. A median of 141,255 T cells and 83,000 or so unique TCRs was obtained from blood samples, and a median clonality of approximately 0.08 was observed. An ECOG performance status of 0 or 1 was recorded for the patients, and 0 to 3 prior chemotherapy regimens had been received by the patients. Durable clinical benefit meant progression-free survival longer than 6 months, and TCR features were also tested against progression-free and overall survival. Pretreatment tumor samples, along with matched peripheral blood serially collected before and after atezolizumab treatment, were subjected to TCR sequencing. Twenty-nine patients had pretreatment blood TCR-seq, about 25 had at least one posttreatment blood collection, and about 25 had tumor TCR-seq. About 85% of the roughly 29 patients were males with bladder-origin urothelial cancer, and about 65% of the 29 reported a prior smoking history. The study, an exploratory multi-omic analysis, examined somatic, immune and clinical correlates of response to PD-L1 blockade with atezolizumab in urothelial cancer. Blood samples were analyzed at 3 weeks after treatment start (second dose) and at 6 weeks after treatment start.

To estimate absolute template abundance from read counts, synthetic TCR analog templates were spiked into each PCR. TCRbeta CDR3 regions were amplified from genomic DNA with bias-controlled V and J gene primers using the immunoSEQ assay. Sequencing of rearranged TCRbeta segments was done at approximately 20X coverage. In the authors' own workflow: Sequencing errors were corrected by clustering, and CDR3s were annotated against IMGT so that V, D and J genes could be assigned. Out-of-frame and stop-codon sequences were excluded, and only productive TCRbeta rearrangements were used in downstream analyses. Clonality was calculated as one minus the Shannon entropy normalized by the log of the number of unique productive sequences. Clones differing between time points or between blood and tumor were identified using Fisher's exact test with Benjamini-Hochberg correction, with an adjusted p below 0.01 applied as the threshold. Sourced from immuneACCESS, this table was stored by TCRdb with only in-frame sequences that have V and J called. A share of the clones is absent; for the studies checked, an unresolved V gene accounts for under half, and the remainder has no known explanation. That table gives V, J and clone size, and the DNA gave D and trimming. For this sample there are fewer than 50,000 clones; roughly 85% appear just once. Around 8% of the sample is held by the ten biggest clonotypes.

Notes on this clone: No cognate antigen has been identified for it. No much larger clonotype is one base removed from it; base qualities were not supplied.

The V end loses 1 base and the J end loses 5 bases, and a stretch of 17 bases separates them. The CDR3 has 16 amino acids, counting the end cysteine and phenylalanine. CDR3 DNA is the only sequence kept; it has 48 bases, read in frame from the first base. The germline V gene encodes CDR1 SGHRS and CDR2 YFSETQ. The cohort included 25 to 35 patients with locally advanced or metastatic urothelial carcinoma who were treated at Memorial Sloan Kettering on a trial protocol. Peripheral blood mononuclear cells were collected pretreatment and during treatment, at between 1 and 8 total time points per patient. The Qiagen DNeasy Blood extraction kit was used to purify genomic DNA from total PBMCs and tumor samples. Collected pretreatment and during treatment, PBMCs were isolated and stored as previously described. Overall results and qualifications from the work: Improved progression-free and overall survival was found to be associated with pretreatment peripheral blood TCR clonality below the median. At 3 weeks after the start of treatment, tumor-associated TCR clones in peripheral blood had expanded more in patients with durable benefit (n of about 20, p = 0.022). Because of the small sample size (n ≈ 29) and the many exploratory analyses performed, the results are intended to be regarded as hypothesis-generating.

The source of this sequence is a man in his sixties with urothelial cancer. This chain is built from TRBV5-1 and TRBJ2-3, with no confident D gene call. The sequenced sample was PBMCs, obtained around atezolizumab (anti-PD-L1) treatment. The CDR3 loop reads CASSLTVAHSGDTQYF. The DNA is TGCGCCAGCAGCTTGACCGTAGCCCATTCGGGAGATACGCAGTATTTT.